This T cell receptor beta chain appears in the sequencing data of a study of cytomegalovirus exposure and HLA in healthy donors. The PCR had 60 Vbeta and 13 Jbeta primers. Some clones are missing from TCRdb's copy, which holds only in-frame ones; the method was immunoSEQ multiplex PCR. Altogether about 170,000 clones are present, roughly 80% being singletons, with the ten largest covering 2.5% to 3.5%. Study results and limitations: Most CMV-associated TCR beta chains appeared HLA-restricted in a later analysis.

Comments on this clone: Its antigen is not known.

Source material: PBMCs. This TCR came from a female donor in good health and CMV-seronegative.

Written as DNA, the CDR3 is TGTGCCAGCAGTGAACGGGGGTACTACGAGCAGTACTTC. Residues: CASSERGYYEQYF. The chain combines TRBV25-1 with TRBJ2-7; D possibly corresponds to TRBD2 (6 bases). CDR1 is MGHDK, CDR2 SYGVNS, per germline. This CDR3 is 13 amino acids long. Between the trimmed V and J ends, which lost 2 bases and 3 bases, there was a span of 8 bases.